One sample yielded the 19 T cell receptor beta chains listed below, sequenced in a study of beta chain features in type 1 diabetes. Overall study results and limits: Significant though moderate, a shortening of TCRB CDR3s appeared in all four CD4+ subsets of Type 1 diabetes patients.

Since all of the isolated RNA was reverse transcribed, expressed TCRB transcripts were what got sequenced. Clones were sequenced by immunoSEQ multiplex PCR, and TCRdb holds only the in-frame ones, with some missing. Of about 640,000 clones in the sample, roughly 12% were seen once. These receptors have no identified antigens. The source material was naive CD4+ T cells from blood. These receptor sequences come from a man younger than 45 with type 1 diabetes.

This clone was found a few times. This rearrangement joins TRBV11-2 to TRBJ2-7; 10 positions agree with TRBD2. Germline loops: CDR1 SGHAT, CDR2 FQNNGV. The CDR3 runs 15 residues. J gave up 1 base and V 5 bases, and 5 bases lay outside the gene matches. The CDR3: CASSASGGGSYEQYF. The CDR3 region has the DNA TGTGCCAGCAGCGCTAGCGGGGGTGGTTCCTACGAGCAGTACTTC. Complete variable domain (other parts from reference TRBV11-2 and TRBJ2-7): EAGVAQSPRYKIIEKRQSVAFWCNPISGHATLYWYQQILGQGPKLLIQFQNNGVVDDSQLPKDRFSAERLKGVDSTLKIQPAKLEDSAVYLCASSASGGGSYEQYFGPGTRLTVT.

This clone has a handful of counts. V usage is TRBV27 and J usage is TRBJ1-6, with D perhaps matching TRBD1 (5 bases). Trimming shortened V by 4 bases and J by 2 bases, and 12 bases separated the two germline ends. The V gene's germline CDR1 is MNHEY and CDR2 SMNVEV (reference sequence). The CDR3 sequence is 16 residues long. CDR3 sequence: CASSSIAGTYNSPLHF. CDR3 coding DNA: TGTGCCAGCAGTTCCATCGCAGGGACCTATAATTCACCCCTCCACTTT.

This clone was counted between two and nine times. The chain joins TRBV7-2 to TRBJ2-7; D is possibly TRBD2 (6 bases). Germline V gene data show CDR1 as SGHTA and CDR2 as FQGNSA. Trimming took 3 bases from V and 2 from J, leaving 11 bases between them. This CDR3 is 14 amino acids long. The CDR3 reads CASSLYSGTYEQYF. CDR3 sequence (DNA): TGTGCCAGCAGCTTGTATAGCGGTACCTACGAGCAGTACTTC.

In its sample, this clone was seen a few times. The genes are TRBV20-1 and TRBJ1-5; perhaps TRBD1 as D (5 bases). The CDR3 runs 11 residues. The germline CDR1 and CDR2 sequences are DFQATT and SNEGSKA (reference sequence). Trimming removed 6 bases from V and 12 bases from J, with 15 bases in between. CDR3 bases: TGCAGTGCCCCCTCACAGGTACTCCAGCATTTT. Residues: CSAPSQVLQHF.

V usage is TRBV7-2 and J usage is TRBJ2-2; a possible D gene is TRBD2 (5 bases). The germline CDR1 and CDR2 sequences are SGHTA and FQGNSA. CDR3 length: 14 amino acids. V was cut by 3 bases and J by 6 bases, with 11 bases left in between. CDR3 sequence (DNA): TGTGCCAGCAGCTTTTGGGGAGAGGCCGGGGAGCTGTTTTTT. This encodes CASSFWGEAGELFF.

This clone showed up just a few times. The V and J genes are TRBV19 and TRBJ1-6; D gene ambiguous. Germline-derived CDR1 and CDR2 are LNHDA and SQIVND (reference sequence). V was trimmed by 6 bases and J by 1 base, leaving 10 bases between them. The CDR3 length is 15 residues. CDR3 coding DNA: TGTGCCAGTAGCGATAGCGGATCCTATAATTCACCCCTCCACTTT. Amino acid sequence: CASSDSGSYNSPLHF.

This clone has just a few counts. V usage is TRBV29-1 and J usage is TRBJ2-7; tentatively, D is TRBD1 (6 bases). Deletions cut 7 bases from V and 3 bases from J, with 16 bases between. The CDR3 length is 13 residues. The germline V gene encodes CDR1 SQVTM and CDR2 ANQGSEA. The CDR3 nucleotides read TGCAGCGCAGCGACAGGAGATCTCTACGAGCAGTACTTC. This sequence encodes CSAATGDLYEQYF.

This clone has only a few counts. The CDR3 spells CASSDRGRSTEAFF. For the CDR3, the DNA is TGTGCCAGCAGTGATAGGGGTAGAAGCACTGAAGCTTTCTTT. This rearrangement joins TRBV6-1 to TRBJ1-1; weak D call: TRBD1 (5 bases). Germline V CDR1 and CDR2: MNHNS, SASEGT. V shed 3 bases and J shed 4 bases, with 12 bases lying between them. The CDR3 contains 14 residues.

This rearrangement joins TRBV15 to TRBJ1-2; TRBD1 matches at 7 bases. CDR1 and CDR2 from the germline V gene are LNHNV and YYDKDF (reference sequence). V shed 3 bases, J shed 8 bases, and the junction held 15 bases outside the gene matches. This CDR3 is built from 16 residues. The CDR3 loop reads CATSRGENRGVGGYTF. Written as DNA, the CDR3 is TGTGCCACCAGCAGGGGGGAGAACAGGGGTGTCGGAGGCTACACCTTC.

The table lists this clone with a few counts. The chain employs TRBV7-8 and TRBJ2-3; the match to TRBD2 covers 8 bases. The V and J ends lost 5 bases and 0 bases, in that order; junction bases with no gene match: 10. Per the germline V gene, CDR1 is SGHVS and CDR2 is FQNEAQ. The CDR3 sequence is 17 residues long. CDR3 loop: CASSPLAGGFSTDTQYF. The CDR3 DNA reads as TGTGCCAGCAGCCCCCTGGCGGGGGGTTTCAGCACAGATACGCAGTATTTT. Filled out from reference TRBV7-8 and TRBJ2-3, the complete variable domain reads GAGVSQSPRYKVAKRGQDVALRCDPISGHVSLFWYQQALGQGPEFLTYFQNEAQLDKSGLPSDRFFAERPEGSVSTLKIQRTQQEDSAVYLCASSPLAGGFSTDTQYFGPGTRLTVL.

The gene calls are TRBV11-3 and TRBJ1-1; TRBD1 matches 9 bases. Germline V CDR1 and CDR2: SGHNT, YENEEA. The CDR3 runs to 13 residues. J was trimmed by 5 bases and V by 3 bases; bases with no gene match: 1. CDR3 in DNA: TGTGCCAGCAGCTTGACAGGGGGTACTGAAGCTTTCTTT. Its protein is CASSLTGGTEAFF.

This clone was observed a handful of times. The gene calls are TRBV7-6 and TRBJ2-1, with 10 bases aligning to TRBD2. CDR3 length: 17 residues. The V gene end was trimmed by 3 bases and the J gene end by 3 bases; junction bases not matched to a gene: 8. Germline V gene sequence: CDR1 SGHVS, CDR2 FNYEAQ. The CDR3 nucleotides are TGTGCCAGCAGCTTTGCGATAGCGGGGGGCATCTACAATGAGCAGTTCTTC. Translated: CASSFAIAGGIYNEQFF.

V is TRBV9 and J is TRBJ2-3; 13 positions match TRBD2. Germline-derived CDR1 and CDR2 are SGDLS and YYNGEE. The CDR3 is 18 amino acids. J lost 2 bases, V lost 3 bases, and 9 bases had no gene match. The CDR3 loop reads CASSEPSGTSGTTDTQYF. The DNA of the CDR3 is TGTGCCAGCAGCGAGCCTTCCGGGACTAGCGGGACCACAGATACGCAGTATTTT.

This clone occurred a few times. This chain links TRBV29-1 with TRBJ2-3; 13 bases match TRBD2. Germline values: CDR1 SQVTM, CDR2 ANQGSEA. V trimming: 5 bases; J trimming: 6 bases; junction bases outside the gene matches: 2. The CDR3 length is 13 residues. The CDR3 reads CSVKTSGGDTQYF. The CDR3 nucleotides read TGCAGCGTTAAGACTAGCGGGGGGGATACGCAGTATTTT.

The J gene is TRBJ2-5, the V gene TRBV9; D could derive from TRBD1 or TRBD2 (5 bases each). V was shortened by 6 bases and J by 5 bases, with 14 bases between the two germline ends. This CDR3 is built from 13 residues. Germline CDR1 and CDR2: SGDLS and YYNGEE. For the CDR3, the DNA is TGTGCCAGCACAAACCGCCGGGACGAGACCCAGTACTTC. Translation: CASTNRRDETQYF.

This clone was picked up a small number of times. The chain uses TRBV19 and TRBJ2-6; D ambiguous. This CDR3 is 15 amino acids long. Trimming removed 3 bases from V and 0 bases from J, with 6 bases in between. Germline CDR1 is LNHDA and CDR2 is SQIVND (reference sequence). The CDR3 loop is CASSIWLSGANVLTF. The CDR3 region has the DNA TGTGCCAGTAGTATCTGGCTCTCTGGGGCCAACGTCCTGACTTTC.

This chain connects TRBV29-1 to TRBJ2-5; D is undetermined. Germline assignment: CDR1 SQVTM and CDR2 ANQGSEA. V was cut by 7 bases and J by 3 bases, with 6 bases left in between. CDR3 length: 10 amino acids. The CDR3 sequence is CSGTKETQYF. CDR3 DNA sequence: TGCAGCGGAACAAAAGAGACCCAGTACTTC.

This sequence joins TRBV5-1 and TRBJ2-7; no clear D. Trimming cost V 1 base and J 4 bases, with 12 bases left between them. Germline V gene lookup returns CDR1 SGHRS and CDR2 YFSETQ. The CDR3 is 14 amino acids. CDR3 residues: CASSLIGILYEQYF. As DNA, the CDR3 is TGCGCCAGCAGCTTGATTGGGATTTTATACGAGCAGTACTTC. Together with reference TRBV5-1 and TRBJ2-7, the CDR3 gives the full variable domain: KAGVTQTPRYLIKTRGQQVTLSCSPISGHRSVSWYQQTPGQGLQFLFEYFSETQRNKGNFPGRFSGRQFSNSRSEMNVSTLELGDSALYLCASSLIGILYEQYFGPGTRLTVT.

The chain uses TRBV9 and TRBJ1-2, with 7 bases aligning to TRBD1. The CDR3 is 13 residues long. Trimming removed 7 bases from V and 4 bases from J; junction bases left unmatched: 7. Germline CDR1 reads SGDLS; CDR2 reads YYNGEE. The DNA for the CDR3 is TGTGCCAGCTCTACGGGACAGCCCTATGGCTACACCTTC. It encodes CASSTGQPYGYTF.